The 5 T cell receptor beta chains below were found in one sample sequenced in a study of T cells in Graves' hyperthyroidism and ophthalmopathy. From RNA transcripts, TCR beta CDR3 regions were amplified. A first-round RT-PCR of the TCR CDR3 used the HTBI primer set. TCRdb re-called the multiplex PCR reads through MiXCR, storing one row per CDR3 protein. This sample yields about 560,000 distinct CDR3 sequences, of which around 15% are seen a single time; 15% to 20% belongs to the top ten. Sequences were obtained from blood. The receptors shown here come from a woman under 30 with Graves' hyperthyroidism.

This clonotype was observed many times. The chain recombines TRBV28 with TRBJ1-6, with TRBD1 identical over 7 bases. Germline CDR1 MDHEN, CDR2 SYDVKM. CDR3 length equals 16 residues. V lost 5 bases, J lost 8 bases, and 12 bases stayed unmatched. The CDR3 loop is CASSPPATGEYSPLHF. Here the CDR3 DNA reads TGTGCCAGCAGTCCCCCCGCAACAGGGGAATATTCACCCCTCCACTTT.

This chain joins TRBV4-3 and TRBJ1-5; no definite D call. CDR3 size: 14 residues. Per the germline V gene, CDR1 is LGHNA and CDR2 is YSLEER. The ends were cut back, 4 bases at V and 5 bases at J, with 12 bases in the middle. The CDR3: CASSPSSAHQPQHF. The CDR3 DNA reads as TGCGCCAGCAGCCCCTCCTCGGCGCATCAGCCCCAGCATTTT.

The chain joins TRBV6-5 to TRBJ2-1; D is perhaps TRBD2 (7 bases). The DNA end lines up better with TRBJ2-7; the J call may be wrong. Per the germline V gene, CDR1 is MNHEY and CDR2 is SVGAGI. CDR3 length equals 15 residues. The CDR3 sequence: CASSYSGGPHNEQYF. CDR3 bases: TGTGCCAGCAGTTACTCCGGGGGGCCCCACAATGAGCAGTACTTC.

This clonotype appeared a few times. The chain has TRBV9 and TRBJ1-1; no definite D call. V was cut by 2 bases and J by 1 base, with 3 bases left in between. The CDR3 is 12 residues long. The germline V gene has CDR1 SGDLS and CDR2 YYNGEE. The CDR3 sequence is CASSVENTEAFF. The CDR3 DNA sequence: TGTGCCAGCAGCGTGGAGAACACTGAAGCTTTCTTT.

This clonotype has ten or more counts. The chain combines TRBV12-3 or TRBV12-4 with TRBJ2-7, with 9 bases fitting TRBD1. V trimming: 7 bases; J trimming: 2 bases; junction bases outside the gene matches: 6. This CDR3 spans 14 amino acids. CDR3 loop: CASTRQGVPYEQYF. Written as DNA, the CDR3 is TGTGCCAGCACCCGACAGGGGGTCCCCTACGAGCAGTACTTC.